This T cell receptor beta chain originates from a study of blood T cell repertoires in COVID-19. Overall study context: Sites in the United States, Italy and Spain provided acute and convalescent COVID-19 samples.

One Seattle source followed patients from active infection through their disease course. In the original analysis: The assay estimated nucleated cells by amplifying reference gene primers. Clones were sequenced by immunoSEQ multiplex PCR, and TCRdb holds only the in-frame ones, with some missing. Clone size and the V and J calls come from that table; the DNA yielded D and trimming. This table holds roughly 68,000 clones, roughly 91% found once. The V gene lost 2 bases and the J gene lost 7 bases, with 17 bases spanning the gap. The CDR3 has 14 amino acids. Per the germline V gene, CDR1 is GTSNPN and CDR2 is SVGIG (reference sequence). The table lists this clone with a count of one.

The origin of this receptor is a man aged 45 to 65 with COVID-19, enrolled during active disease. Sample: peripheral blood. The chain joins TRBV30 to TRBJ1-1, with D hard to call. The CDR3 loop reads CAWSPPEGKGEAFF. The CDR3 DNA follows: TGTGCCTGGAGTCCACCGGAGGGAAAAGGTGAAGCTTTCTTT.